This T cell receptor beta chain was retrieved from a study of beta chain features in type 1 diabetes. Study findings and constraints: The naive, central memory and Treg TCRB repertoires showed an apparent similarity that was greater among patients than among healthy donors. Across all four CD4+ subsets, people with type 1 diabetes showed modestly shorter TCRB CDR3s.

The J segment lost 4 bases and the V segment lost 4 bases, leaving 9 bases of the junction unmatched. The CDR3 spans 14 residues. Per germline, CDR1 GTSNPN and CDR2 SVGIG (reference sequence). This clone has a handful of counts. The antigen remains unidentified. Expressed TCRB transcripts were sequenced because the isolated RNA had all been reverse transcribed beforehand. Clones were sequenced by immunoSEQ multiplex PCR, and TCRdb holds only the in-frame ones, with some missing. The table includes 640,000 or so clones, around an eighth detected once. The sample consisted of naive CD4+ T cells from blood. This chain connects TRBV30 to TRBJ1-2, with 7 bases matching TRBD1. The TCR originated in a man between 18 and 29 years old with type 1 diabetes. CDR3: CAWTRGELSYGYTF. The CDR3 DNA sequence: TGTGCCTGGACCAGGGGGGAACTTAGCTATGGCTACACCTTC.